The next 13 T cell receptor beta chains were all read from a single sample in a study of T cells in Graves' hyperthyroidism and ophthalmopathy. The TCR beta CDR3 regions underwent amplification using RNA transcripts as the source. First-round RT-PCR of the TCR CDR3 relied on the HTBI primer set. TCRdb recomputed calls from the multiplex PCR reads with MiXCR, one row per CDR3 protein. This table holds a few hundred thousand distinct CDR3 sequences, roughly 15% found once. Sequencing used blood. The receptors derive from a woman aged 40 to 50 with Graves' ophthalmopathy.

This clonotype was picked up many times. The rearrangement uses TRBV2 and TRBJ2-5, with TRBD2 matching 7 bases. Germline CDR1 is SNHLY and CDR2 is FYNNEI. This CDR3 spans 16 amino acids. Losses at the gene ends were 3 bases for V and 6 bases for J; bases not matched to a gene: 13. In DNA, the CDR3 is TGTGCCAGCAGTGACCCTCTAGCGGAGGGGTTAAAGACCCAGTACTTC. Translated: CASSDPLAEGLKTQYF.

In its sample, this clonotype was seen many times. This chain joins TRBV30 and TRBJ2-7, with unresolved D. CDR1 is GTSNPN and CDR2 is SVGIG in the germline V gene (reference sequence). Trimming cost V 0 bases and J 6 bases, with 9 bases left between them. The CDR3 has 12 residues. Written as DNA, the CDR3 is TGTGCCTGGAGTGTCCTCCAAAGCGAGCAGTACTTC. Translated: CAWSVLQSEQYF.

This clonotype has more than one count but fewer than ten. The rearrangement uses TRBV5-6 and TRBJ1-2, with a weak D call TRBD1 (5 bases). Germline lookup yields CDR1 SGHDT and CDR2 YYEEEE. This CDR3 has 16 amino acids. The V end lost 0 bases, the J end lost 4 bases, and 16 bases lay between the germline ends. The CDR3 reads CASSLGARDRAYGYTF. CDR3 nucleotides: TGTGCCAGCAGCTTGGGGGCCCGGGACCGCGCCTATGGCTACACCTTC.

With respect to this clonotype: At one end the junction does not follow the germline gene, possibly because of a read error. The chain couples TRBV5-1 to TRBJ2-2; tentative D call: TRBD2 (5 bases). CDR3 length equals 19 residues. In germline, CDR1 is SGHRS, CDR2 YFSETQ. The CDR3 region has the DNA TGTGCCAGCAGCTCACCGAGAGGGTTAAATCATCTTAACACCGGGGAGCTGTTTTTT. Encoded protein: CASSSPRGLNHLNTGELFF.

At least ten counts were recorded for this clonotype. This rearrangement joins TRBV28 to TRBJ2-7; TRBD2 matches 7 bases. V lost 4 bases to trimming and J lost 3 bases; unmatched junction nucleotides: 9. Germline V lookup: CDR1 MDHEN, CDR2 SYDVKM. The CDR3 has 15 amino acids. Here the CDR3 reads CASSSPLGGLYEQYF. CDR3 nucleotide sequence: TGTGCCAGCAGTTCCCCTCTGGGAGGGCTCTACGAGCAGTACTTC.

This clonotype has a count of ten or more. This chain connects TRBV11-2 to TRBJ2-6; D remains ambiguous. The length of the CDR3 is 15 residues. Trimming removed 0 bases at V and 1 base at J, with 4 bases between. Germline values: CDR1 SGHAT, CDR2 FQNNGV. The DNA for the CDR3 is TGTGCCAGCAGCTTAGAATCGTCTGGGGCCAACGTCCTGACTTTC. Protein product: CASSLESSGANVLTF.

This clonotype was counted ten times or more. The rearrangement links TRBV11-2 to TRBJ2-7; 12 nucleotides line up with TRBD2. Germline CDR1 SGHAT, CDR2 FQNNGV. V lost 5 bases, J lost 1 base, and 12 bases stayed unmatched. The CDR3 has 18 amino acids. The CDR3 is CASSPQGLAGGPSYEQYF. The DNA of the CDR3 is TGTGCCAGCAGCCCACAGGGGCTAGCGGGAGGGCCATCCTACGAGCAGTACTTC.

At least ten counts were recorded for this clonotype. V and J are TRBV20-1 and TRBJ1-1, with 7 positions matching TRBD1. This CDR3 is 16 amino acids long. Germline assignment: CDR1 DFQATT and CDR2 SNEGSKA (reference sequence). Losses at the gene ends were 2 bases for V and 6 bases for J; bases not matched to a gene: 15. CDR3 residues: CSARQGGEVVSSEAFF. The CDR3 DNA is TGCAGTGCTAGACAAGGGGGCGAGGTCGTAAGTTCTGAAGCTTTCTTT.

There are many counts of this clonotype. J is TRBJ1-1 and V is TRBV3-1, with TRBD1 identical over 7 bases. The germline CDR1 and CDR2 sequences are LGHDT and YNNKEL (reference sequence). Unmatched junction bases numbered 4, after V lost 2 bases and J lost 4 bases. This CDR3 contains 14 residues. CDR3 in amino acids: CASSQSDRSTEAFF. As DNA, the CDR3 is TGTGCCAGCAGCCAATCGGACAGGAGCACTGAAGCTTTCTTT.

With regard to this clonotype: A much larger clonotype is one base distant, so this may be a read error. The rearrangement joins TRBV12-3 or TRBV12-4 to TRBJ2-1; D remains unclear. The CDR3 length is 13 residues. The germline V and J ends were trimmed by 2 bases and 6 bases, with 8 bases remaining between them. CDR3 nucleotide sequence: TGTGCCAGCAGTTTATTCACTGCCAATGAGCAGTTCTTC. Protein product: CASSLFTANEQFF.

The rearrangement joins TRBV20-1 to TRBJ1-2; D remains ambiguous. V was shortened by 6 bases and J by 6 bases, with 11 bases between the two germline ends. This CDR3 region has 11 residues. Germline values: CDR1 DFQATT, CDR2 SNEGSKA (reference sequence). DNA for the CDR3: TGCAGTGCAAGCGGGCCACATGGCTACACCTTC. Amino acid sequence: CSASGPHGYTF.

In this sample, this clonotype turned up once. This chain uses TRBV19 with TRBJ1-2; 10 bases fit TRBD1. CDR3 size: 13 residues. The germline V gene encodes CDR1 LNHDA and CDR2 SQIVND (reference sequence). Losses at the gene ends were 5 bases for V and 10 bases for J; bases not matched to a gene: 7. CDR3: CASSPRQGAAYTF. CDR3 sequence (DNA): TGTGCCAGTAGTCCCCGACAGGGGGCTGCCTACACCTTC.

A note on this clonotype: An end of the junction differs from the germline gene, which may be a read error. This sequence joins TRBV19 and TRBJ2-5, with D uncertain. CDR3 length: 11 residues. The V gene's germline CDR1 is LNHDA and CDR2 SQIVND (reference sequence). This CDR3 is CASSIREAQYF. CDR3 DNA: TGTGCCAGTAGTATCCGAGAGGCCCAGTACTTC. The entire variable domain, with the rest obtained from reference TRBV19 and TRBJ2-5, is as follows: DGGITQSPKYLFRKEGQNVTLSCEQNLNHDAMYWYRQDPGQGLRLIYYSQIVNDFQKGDIAEGYSVSREKKESFPLTVTSAQKNPTAFYLCASSIREAQYFGPGTRLLVL.